These 9 T cell receptor beta chains were all obtained from the same sample, sequenced in a study of T cell changes during pregnancy in multiple sclerosis (dated by TCRdb to 2018 to 2020). Libraries came from the immunoSEQ multiplex PCR assay. TCRdb took over this immuneACCESS table, retaining in-frame rearrangements with V and J assigned. Such tables are incomplete; in checked studies, under half of the missing clones stem from an unresolved V gene, and the remainder is unexplained. The sample table records tens of thousands of clones; 85% to 95% of these occur just once. The ten most abundant clones make up approximately 2.2% of the sample. The sequences come from peripheral blood, collected after pregnancy. The source is a female donor with multiple sclerosis, enrolled in a pregnancy study.

The rearrangement joins TRBV5-1 to TRBJ2-1; D unclear. The V and J ends lost 2 bases and 6 bases respectively, with 12 bases between them. The CDR3 is made up of 14 amino acids. CDR1 and CDR2 (germline): SGHRS, YFSETQ. DNA for the CDR3: TGCGCCAGCAGCTTAGGCGGTATTGGCAATGAGCAGTTCTTC. It is translated as CASSLGGIGNEQFF.

V gene TRBV30 combines with J gene TRBJ1-2, with D unresolved. V dropped 5 bases and J dropped 2 bases, with 9 bases sitting between them. The CDR3 contains 12 residues. In germline, CDR1 is GTSNPN, CDR2 SVGIG (reference sequence). CDR3: CAWVPENYGYTF. In DNA form, the CDR3 reads TGTGCCTGGGTGCCCGAGAACTATGGCTACACCTTC. The entire variable domain, with the rest obtained from reference TRBV30 and TRBJ1-2, is as follows: SQTIHQWPATLVQPVGSPLSLECTVEGTSNPNLYWYRQAAGRGLQLLFYSVGIGQISSEVPQNLSASRPQDRQFILSSKKLLLSDSGFYLCAWVPENYGYTFGSGTRLTVV.

V gene TRBV19 combines with J gene TRBJ1-5, with D possibly TRBD1 on 5 matching bases. The CDR3 has 14 residues. The germline V gene encodes CDR1 LNHDA and CDR2 SQIVND (reference sequence). The V and J ends lost 5 bases and 7 bases respectively, with 15 bases between them. The CDR3 sequence is CASSLDRMEQPQHF. In DNA, the CDR3 is TGTGCCAGTAGTCTCGACAGAATGGAACAGCCCCAGCATTTT.

This clone showed up just a few times. Other nucleotide sequences in the sample specify the same CDR3. This sequence joins TRBV29-1 and TRBJ2-7; D is ambiguous. V lost 3 bases, J lost 3 bases, and 9 bases lay in between. The germline V gene encodes CDR1 SQVTM and CDR2 ANQGSEA. CDR3 length: 12 amino acids. DNA for the CDR3: TGCAGCGTTGAGGTCACAGACTACGAGCAGTACTTC. Its translation is CSVEVTDYEQYF.

The chain uses TRBV25-1 and TRBJ2-7; D may be TRBD2 (7 bases). Trimming left V 0 bases short and J 5 bases short, with 14 bases between. The CDR3 sequence is 15 residues long. Germline CDR1 is MGHDK and CDR2 is SYGVNS. The CDR3 is CASSEYWRGGDEQYF. The CDR3 DNA sequence: TGTGCCAGCAGTGAATATTGGAGGGGGGGCGACGAGCAGTACTTC.

V usage is TRBV5-1 and J usage is TRBJ1-1, with D uncertain. Trimming removed 1 base from V and 0 bases from J, with 10 bases in between. CDR1 is SGHRS and CDR2 is YFSETQ in the germline V gene. The CDR3 is made up of 15 amino acids. Here the CDR3 DNA reads TGCGCCAGCAGCTTGACCACCGACATGAACACTGAAGCTTTCTTT. Amino acids: CASSLTTDMNTEAFF.

This rearrangement joins TRBV5-1 to TRBJ2-1; 10 nucleotides line up with TRBD2. This CDR3 has 16 amino acids. Trimming at V came to 4 bases and at J to 3 bases, leaving 7 bases not matched to a gene. Germline CDR1 and CDR2: SGHRS and YFSETQ. This chain's CDR3 is CASSDPSGGLYNEQFF. CDR3 bases: TGCGCCAGCAGCGACCCTAGCGGGGGCCTCTACAATGAGCAGTTCTTC. The variable domain in full, with the rest retrieved from reference TRBV5-1 and TRBJ2-1, is KAGVTQTPRYLIKTRGQQVTLSCSPISGHRSVSWYQQTPGQGLQFLFEYFSETQRNKGNFPGRFSGRQFSNSRSEMNVSTLELGDSALYLCASSDPSGGLYNEQFFGPGTRLTVL.

The chain has TRBV7-6 and TRBJ2-1; 8 nucleotides line up with TRBD2. The CDR3 runs to 16 residues. V shed 7 bases and J 1 base; nucleotides not matched to a gene: 9. Germline lookup yields CDR1 SGHVS and CDR2 FNYEAQ. This CDR3 is CASTLKAGASYNEQFF. The DNA of the CDR3 is TGTGCCAGCACCCTGAAAGCGGGGGCTTCCTACAATGAGCAGTTCTTC.

The rearrangement links TRBV5-4 to TRBJ2-3, with 10 bases identical to TRBD2. Germline CDR1 is SGHNT and CDR2 is YYREEE (reference sequence). With V trimmed by 4 bases and J by 4 bases, 6 bases remained unmatched. The CDR3 spans 15 residues. The CDR3 sequence is CASSPSGGASDTQYF. CDR3 DNA: TGTGCCAGCAGCCCGAGCGGGGGGGCCTCAGATACGCAGTATTTT.